These 22 T cell receptor beta chains were all obtained from the same sample, sequenced in a study of glioma-infiltrating T cells. Amplification of TCR alpha and beta CDR3 regions from RNA used iRepertoire nested multiplex PCR. A single record per CDR3 protein comes from TCRdb applying MiXCR to the multiplex PCR reads. The profile shows 300,000 to 450,000 distinct CDR3 sequences, roughly two fifths of them singletons. Sequenced: glioma tissue, nonneoplastic brain tissue, or PBMCs (not recorded which). These receptors were taken from a human donor with low-grade glioma or glioblastoma, undergoing nonglioma brain surgery, or in good health (not recorded which).

This chain links TRBV20-1 with TRBJ2-7; 7 nucleotides match TRBD1. The length of the CDR3 is 15 residues. V was pared by 0 bases and J by 0 bases, with 5 bases of the junction left unmatched. Germline-derived CDR1 and CDR2 are DFQATT and SNEGSKA (reference sequence). The CDR3 DNA sequence: TGCAGTGCTAGAGATTGGACAGGCCTCTCCTACGAGCAGTACTTC. Amino acids: CSARDWTGLSYEQYF.

The V and J genes are TRBV2 and TRBJ2-3, with 8 nucleotides matching TRBD2. After removal of 8 bases from V and 3 bases from J, the junction contained 13 bases not matched to a gene. Germline V gene lookup returns CDR1 SNHLY and CDR2 FYNNEI. This CDR3 region has 16 residues. The CDR3 loop reads CASGVHAGGGTDTQYF. CDR3 coding DNA: TGTGCCAGCGGGGTCCATGCGGGAGGAGGGACAGATACGCAGTATTTT.

This sequence joins TRBV6-5 and TRBJ1-2, with 7 bases fitting TRBD1. Germline V gives CDR1 MNHEY, CDR2 SVGAGI. The ends lost 10 bases at V and 8 bases at J; junction bases unmatched: 10. CDR3 length equals 12 residues. The CDR3 loop reads CAINIEGAGYTF. CDR3 nucleotide sequence: TGTGCCATCAATATCGAGGGGGCAGGCTACACCTTC.

This chain joins TRBV7-9 and TRBJ2-3; 9 nucleotides align to TRBD2. CDR3 length: 15 amino acids. Germline CDR1 SEHNR, CDR2 FQNEAQ (reference sequence). With V trimmed by 9 bases and J by 4 bases, 11 bases remained unmatched. This CDR3 reads CASAGLAGFADTQYF. The CDR3 region has the DNA TGTGCCAGTGCCGGGCTAGCGGGATTCGCAGATACGCAGTATTTT.

Comments on this clonotype: A read error may be the cause here, since a much bigger clone is one base away. The chain uses TRBV25-1 and TRBJ1-1, with D possibly matching TRBD1 (5 bases). V gave up 4 bases and J gave up 1 base, with 10 bases separating them. Germline loops: CDR1 MGHDK, CDR2 SYGVNS. This CDR3 is built from 14 residues. The CDR3 nucleotides read TGTGCCAGCAGTGTTACAGGTAAGAACACTGAAGCTTTCTTT. Its protein product is CASSVTGKNTEAFF.

This clonotype was detected only a few times. The chain combines TRBV4-3 with TRBJ2-3; D ambiguous. The CDR3 covers 15 residues. Deletions cut 1 base from V and 4 bases from J, with 12 bases between. Germline-derived CDR1 and CDR2 are LGHNA and YSLEER. This CDR3 is CASSQVLVTPDTQYF. CDR3 in DNA: TGCGCCAGCAGCCAAGTCCTAGTCACGCCAGATACGCAGTATTTT.

The genes are TRBV20-1 and TRBJ1-1; no clear D gene. CDR1 is DFQATT and CDR2 is SNEGSKA in the germline V gene (reference sequence). Trimming removed 0 bases from V and 1 base from J, with 9 bases in between. This CDR3 has 14 amino acids. Here the CDR3 reads CSAREGRPNTEAFF. DNA of the CDR3: TGCAGTGCTAGAGAGGGAAGGCCGAACACTGAAGCTTTCTTT.

This chain links TRBV20-1 with TRBJ2-7; possible D gene TRBD1, 6 bases. The CDR3 has 11 residues. V was pared by 2 bases and J by 6 bases, with 8 bases between. Germline-derived CDR1 and CDR2 are DFQATT and SNEGSKA (reference sequence). CDR3 sequence (DNA): TGCAGTGCTAGACGAGGGGGCGAGCAGTACTTC. It yields the protein CSARRGGEQYF.

This chain connects TRBV7-9 to TRBJ2-7, with 10 bases that match TRBD1. CDR1 and CDR2 from the germline V gene are SEHNR and FQNEAQ (reference sequence). This CDR3 has 13 residues. V gave up 1 base and J gave up 10 bases; unmatched junction bases: 4. The chain's CDR3 is CASSLGGTGVQYF. DNA for the CDR3: TGTGCCAGCAGCTTAGGTGGGACAGGGGTACAGTACTTC.

Points on this clonotype: The junction departs from the called germline gene at one end, perhaps through a read error. The rearrangement uses TRBV25-1 and TRBJ1-5, with 7 bases that match TRBD1. Germline CDR1 is MGHDK and CDR2 is SYGVNS. The CDR3 spans 15 residues. The CDR3 nucleotides read TGTGCCAGCAGCTTGACAGGGCCATACAATCAGCCCCAGGATTTT. It is translated as CASSLTGPYNQPQDF.

This clonotype was counted between two and nine times. This sequence joins TRBV6-5 and TRBJ1-4; 11 bases align to TRBD1. Per germline, CDR1 MNHEY and CDR2 SVGAGI. The CDR3 totals 15 residues. Trimming took 5 bases from V and 8 from J; bases not matched to a gene: 7. The CDR3 coding sequence is TGTGCCAGCAGTACCCCGGACAGGGGGCTAGAAAAACTGTTTTTT. It translates to CASSTPDRGLEKLFF.

This rearrangement joins TRBV2 to TRBJ1-3, with 8 bases lining up with TRBD1. Looked up from germline, CDR1 is SNHLY and CDR2 is FYNNEI. The CDR3 runs to 17 residues. Trimming took 0 bases from V and 2 from J; bases not matched to a gene: 6. CDR3 sequence (DNA): TGTGCCAGCAGTGAAGCAAGGACAGGGAGGCCTGGAAACACCATATATTTT. It codes for CASSEARTGRPGNTIYF.

This clonotype was picked up one time. The chain links TRBV7-2 to TRBJ1-6, with D possibly being TRBD1 (6 bases). V lost 5 bases and J 0 bases, leaving 23 bases between the germline ends. This CDR3 has 20 residues. Germline V CDR1 and CDR2: SGHTA, FQGNSA. The CDR3 reads CASSVSRGGSGGSYNSPLHF. For the CDR3, the DNA is TGTGCCAGCAGCGTATCCCGCGGGGGCTCCGGAGGCTCCTATAATTCACCCCTCCACTTT.

This clonotype was picked up many times. This rearrangement joins TRBV6-1 to TRBJ1-5; D gene unclear. The germline V gene has CDR1 MNHNS and CDR2 SASEGT. This CDR3 spans 13 amino acids. V lost 4 bases and J lost 0, with 4 bases in between. This CDR3 is CASSAYSNQPQHF. The CDR3 nucleotides read TGTGCCAGCAGTGCGTATAGCAATCAGCCCCAGCATTTT.

The table lists this clonotype with many counts. The chain is built from TRBV6-1 and TRBJ2-7; tentatively, D is TRBD1 (6 bases). V was shortened by 6 bases and J by 5 bases, with 14 bases between the two germline ends. Germline-derived CDR1 and CDR2 are MNHNS and SASEGT. The CDR3 length is 13 residues. The CDR3 here is CASSTGIGDEQYF. The CDR3 DNA sequence: TGTGCCAGCAGCACAGGGATAGGAGACGAGCAGTACTTC.

About this clonotype itself: Sequence at one end of the junction differs from germline and may be a read error. V usage is TRBV7-2 and J usage is TRBJ2-1; TRBD2 aligns across 8 bases. Germline-derived CDR1 and CDR2 are SGHTA and FQGNSA. The CDR3 contains 15 residues. CDR3 in amino acids: CASSPEPRGGNEQFF. In nucleotides, the CDR3 is TGTGCTAGCAGCCCAGAACCCCGGGGGGGGAATGAGCAGTTCTTC.

In its sample, this clonotype was seen a few times. The V and J genes are TRBV20-1 and TRBJ2-7; 8 bases are shared with TRBD2. In germline, CDR1 is DFQATT, CDR2 SNEGSKA (reference sequence). The V and J ends lost 3 bases and 4 bases, in that order; junction bases with no gene match: 8. The CDR3 runs to 14 residues. This CDR3 reads CSARVGGDKYEQYF. CDR3 sequence (DNA): TGCAGTGCTAGGGTCGGGGGGGACAAATACGAGCAGTACTTC.

In its sample, this clonotype was seen a few times. The J gene is TRBJ2-5, the V gene TRBV7-2; D is unclear. The length of the CDR3 is 14 residues. V lost 2 bases to trimming and J lost 0 bases, with 7 bases between them. Germline CDR1 and CDR2: SGHTA and FQGNSA. The CDR3 DNA sequence: TGTGCCAGCAGCTTATCCACCTACCAAGAGACCCAGTACTTC. Its translation is CASSLSTYQETQYF.

The table lists this clonotype with a few counts. The rearrangement links TRBV28 to TRBJ2-7, with D possibly being TRBD2 (6 bases). The CDR3 extends over 16 amino acids. The V gene's germline CDR1 is MDHEN and CDR2 SYDVKM. V lost 3 bases to trimming and J lost 0 bases, with 15 bases between them. The CDR3 coding sequence is TGTGCCAGCAGTTTCCCGAAACTAGCTGGCTCCTACGAGCAGTACTTC. Protein sequence: CASSFPKLAGSYEQYF.

The genes are TRBV6-6 and TRBJ2-1, with 9 bases identical to TRBD2. This CDR3 has 16 residues. Germline V gene lookup returns CDR1 MNHNY and CDR2 SVGAGI (reference sequence). Losses at the gene ends were 5 bases for V and 12 bases for J; bases not matched to a gene: 17. CDR3 loop: CASSPRAGGPEGGQFF. In DNA, the CDR3 is TGTGCCAGCAGTCCGCGGGCGGGAGGGCCGGAGGGTGGGCAGTTCTTC.

The table lists this clonotype with a few counts. The V gene is TRBV20-1, the J gene TRBJ2-2, with 9 positions matching TRBD2. The CDR3 is made up of 16 amino acids. Trimming at V came to 6 bases and at J to 6 bases, leaving 14 bases not matched to a gene. Germline CDR1 DFQATT, CDR2 SNEGSKA (reference sequence). This CDR3 is CSAGPVTSGRPGELFF. The CDR3 nucleotides are TGCAGTGCAGGACCGGTGACTAGCGGCAGGCCCGGGGAGCTGTTTTTT.

The CDR3 DNA is TGCAGTGCTAGAGGGACTAGCGGGAGCATGGAGCAGTTCTTC. Translating gives CSARGTSGSMEQFF. The V call is TRBV20-1, the J call TRBJ2-1, with TRBD2 matching 13 bases. J gave up 10 bases and V 1 base, and 4 bases lay outside the gene matches. The CDR3 consists of 14 residues. Germline assignment: CDR1 DFQATT and CDR2 SNEGSKA (reference sequence).